This TCR beta chain was identified during a study of blood T cells in healthy people across ages. J was trimmed by 0 bases and V by 5 bases; bases with no gene match: 13. The CDR3 totals 18 residues. Germline loops: CDR1 PRHDT, CDR2 FYEKMQ (reference sequence). Concerning this clonotype itself: What it binds is not known.

With a J-beta primer mix and a sample-barcoded 5' primer, a second PCR ran roughly 6 to 11 cycles. A single record per CDR3 protein comes from TCRdb applying MiXCR to the 5' RACE reads. The table has fewer than 1,200,000 distinct CDR3 sequences, less than 25% seen once. General study results and limits: PBMCs that were unsorted prevented a conclusive naive versus antigen-experienced comparison. Per-million-T-cell TCR beta diversity fell roughly linearly with age. Whereas aged donors had fewer naive CD4+ cells, long-lived donors had more of them and higher diversity.

The donors, healthy Caucasians from Russia, were aged roughly 6 to 90. This same sample was also taken into another study, of T cells of mothers and their children.

Material: blood. The chain combines TRBV13 with TRBJ1-3; 7 bases align to TRBD1. The TCR was taken from a girl aged 2 to 9 in good health. DNA for the CDR3: TGTGCCAGCAGCAACCGGGACAGTCCCAATCCCTCTGGAAACACCATATATTTT. It is translated as CASSNRDSPNPSGNTIYF.